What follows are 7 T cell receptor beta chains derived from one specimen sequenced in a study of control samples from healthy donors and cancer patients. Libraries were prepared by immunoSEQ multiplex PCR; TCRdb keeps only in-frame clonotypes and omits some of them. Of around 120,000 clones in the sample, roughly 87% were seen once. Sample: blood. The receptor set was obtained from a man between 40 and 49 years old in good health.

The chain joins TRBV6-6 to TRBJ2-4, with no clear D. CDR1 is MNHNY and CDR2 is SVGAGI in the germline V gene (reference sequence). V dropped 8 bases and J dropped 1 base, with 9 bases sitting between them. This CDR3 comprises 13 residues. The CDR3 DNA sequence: TGTGCCAGCGAAGTGGGGGCCAAAAACATTCAGTACTTC. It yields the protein CASEVGAKNIQYF.

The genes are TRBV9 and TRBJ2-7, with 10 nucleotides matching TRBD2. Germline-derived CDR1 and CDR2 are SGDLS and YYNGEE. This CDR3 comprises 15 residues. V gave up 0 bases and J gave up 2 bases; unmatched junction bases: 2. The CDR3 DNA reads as TGTGCCAGCAGCGTAGTAGCGGGGGGTGCCTACGAGCAGTACTTC. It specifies CASSVVAGGAYEQYF. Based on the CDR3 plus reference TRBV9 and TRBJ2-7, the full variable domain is DSGVTQTPKHLITATGQRVTLRCSPRSGDLSVYWYQQSLDQGLQFLIQYYNGEERAKGNILERFSAQQFPDLHSELNLSSLELGDSALYFCASSVVAGGAYEQYFGPGTRLTVT.

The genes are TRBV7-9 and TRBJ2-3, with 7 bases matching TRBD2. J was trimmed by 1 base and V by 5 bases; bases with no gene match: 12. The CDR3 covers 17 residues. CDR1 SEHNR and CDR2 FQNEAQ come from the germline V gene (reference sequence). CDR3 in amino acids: CASSGKRRDYRTDTQYF. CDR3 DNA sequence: TGTGCCAGCAGCGGGAAACGACGGGACTACCGCACAGATACGCAGTATTTT.

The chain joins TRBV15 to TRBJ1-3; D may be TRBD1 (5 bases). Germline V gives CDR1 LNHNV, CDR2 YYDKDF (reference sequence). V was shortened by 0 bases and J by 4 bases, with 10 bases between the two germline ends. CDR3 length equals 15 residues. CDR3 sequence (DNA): TGTGCCACCAGCAGAGAAAGACAGCGAGGAAACACCATATATTTT. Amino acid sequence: CATSRERQRGNTIYF.

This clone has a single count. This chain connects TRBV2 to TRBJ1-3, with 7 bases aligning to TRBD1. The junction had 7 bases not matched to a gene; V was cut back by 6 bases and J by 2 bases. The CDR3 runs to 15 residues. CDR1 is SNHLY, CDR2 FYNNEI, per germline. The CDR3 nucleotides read TGTGCCAGCAGCGTGACAGGGACTGCTGGAAACACCATATATTTT. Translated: CASSVTGTAGNTIYF.

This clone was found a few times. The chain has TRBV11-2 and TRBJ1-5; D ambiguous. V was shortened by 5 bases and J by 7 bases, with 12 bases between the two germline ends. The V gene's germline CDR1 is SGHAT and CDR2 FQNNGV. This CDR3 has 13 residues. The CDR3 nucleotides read TGTGCCAGCAGCCCGGGTTTTGGGCAGCCCCAGCATTTT. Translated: CASSPGFGQPQHF.

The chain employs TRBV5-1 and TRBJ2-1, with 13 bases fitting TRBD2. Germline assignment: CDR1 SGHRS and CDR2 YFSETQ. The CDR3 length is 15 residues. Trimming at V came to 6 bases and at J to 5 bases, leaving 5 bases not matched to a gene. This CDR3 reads CASTRLAGGDNEQFF. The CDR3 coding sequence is TGCGCCAGCACAAGACTAGCGGGGGGTGACAATGAGCAGTTCTTC.